This TCR beta chain was documented in a study of CD8 T cells in ankylosing spondylitis (dated by TCRdb to between 2016 and 2019). Looking at the study overall: The study profiled T cell receptor beta repertoires in healthy donors and ankylosing spondylitis patients to find disease-linked TCR variants. The full study cohort comprised 25 ankylosing spondylitis patients and around 100 healthy donors. Samples of peripheral blood were taken, and for ankylosing spondylitis patients, synovial fluid was collected as well. General findings and caveats noted by the study authors: A TCR beta motif of several highly homologous amino acid variants appeared characteristic of blood from ankylosing spondylitis patients. Some TCR beta motif variants had previously been reported in synovial fluid and blood of reactive arthritis patients, which suggested common disease-initiation mechanisms. The disease-linked clones had a CD8+ phenotype and were found at relatively low frequencies in peripheral blood. The disease-linked clones were reported as significantly enriched in matched synovial fluid samples from ankylosing spondylitis patients.

To note about this clonotype: The specificity of this receptor is unknown. No quality values exist for individual bases; no much larger clone is one base distant.

Sequencing was carried out with an Illumina HiSeq 2500. Quantitative 5'-RACE with molecular barcodes was used to prepare TCR beta libraries. In the original analysis: A new computational method, built on a probabilistic model of VDJ rearrangement, was used to identify disease-linked TCR variants. Through fastp at Q25 and MiXCR, TCRdb rebuilt clones from the public reads, retaining in-frame beta chains. Identical CDR3 proteins give one entry, which carries the most common genes and DNA. The V and J calls reflect TCRdb's pipeline rather than the authors' work. In all, the sample holds about 450,000 distinct CDR3 sequences, and roughly 25% of those were seen once. The leading ten clones occupy under 0.9% of the sample. The CDR3 numbers 13 residues from cysteine through phenylalanine. Solely the CDR3 DNA is kept, with 39 bases framed from the first base. Based on the germline V gene (reference sequence), the CDR1 and CDR2 sequences are SEHNR and FQNEAQ. V is pared back by 4 bases and J by 5 bases, with 9 bases lying between the germline termini.

The source of this sequence is a male donor with ankylosing spondylitis. The chain couples TRBV7-9 to TRBJ1-5, with the D gene call left open. The sequencing input was blood, either unsorted or a sorted T cell fraction (not recorded which). The CDR3 region: CASSSGNHQPQHF. The bases read TGTGCCAGCAGCTCGGGAAATCATCAGCCCCAGCATTTT.